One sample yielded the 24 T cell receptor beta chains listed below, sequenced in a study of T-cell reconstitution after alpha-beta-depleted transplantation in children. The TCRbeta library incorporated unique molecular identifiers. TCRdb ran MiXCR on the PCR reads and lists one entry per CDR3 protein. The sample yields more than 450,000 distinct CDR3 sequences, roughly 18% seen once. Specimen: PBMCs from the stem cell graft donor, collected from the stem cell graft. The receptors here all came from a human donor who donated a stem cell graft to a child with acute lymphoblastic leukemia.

CDR3 coding DNA: TGTGCCAGCAGTTCATATGGTGGGGTAGCAGTGACCCAGTACTTC. It encodes CASSSYGGVAVTQYF. The V gene is TRBV12-3 or TRBV12-4, the J gene TRBJ2-5; D gene ambiguous. The ends were cut back, 4 bases at V and 7 bases at J, with 19 bases in the middle. The CDR3 runs to 15 residues.

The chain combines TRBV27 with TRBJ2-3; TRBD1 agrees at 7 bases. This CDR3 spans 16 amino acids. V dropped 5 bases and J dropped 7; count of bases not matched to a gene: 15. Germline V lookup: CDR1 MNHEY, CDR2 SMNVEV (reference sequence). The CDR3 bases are TGTGCCAGCAGTCCCCCGGGACAGTTTGGTGTAAATACGCAGTATTTT. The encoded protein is CASSPPGQFGVNTQYF.

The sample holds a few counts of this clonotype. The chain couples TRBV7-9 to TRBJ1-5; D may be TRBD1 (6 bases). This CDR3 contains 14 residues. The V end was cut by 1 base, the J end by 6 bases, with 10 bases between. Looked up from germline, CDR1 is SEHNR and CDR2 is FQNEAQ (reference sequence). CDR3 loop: CASSLGPRGQPQHF. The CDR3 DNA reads TGTGCCAGCAGCTTAGGACCCAGGGGTCAGCCCCAGCATTTT.

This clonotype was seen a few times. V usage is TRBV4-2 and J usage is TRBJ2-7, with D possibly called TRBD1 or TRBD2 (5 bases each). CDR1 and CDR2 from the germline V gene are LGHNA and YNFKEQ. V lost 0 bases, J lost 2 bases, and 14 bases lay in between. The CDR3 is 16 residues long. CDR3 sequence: CASSQDRDGYTYEQYF. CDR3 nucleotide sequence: TGTGCCAGCAGCCAAGATCGGGACGGGTATACCTACGAGCAGTACTTC.

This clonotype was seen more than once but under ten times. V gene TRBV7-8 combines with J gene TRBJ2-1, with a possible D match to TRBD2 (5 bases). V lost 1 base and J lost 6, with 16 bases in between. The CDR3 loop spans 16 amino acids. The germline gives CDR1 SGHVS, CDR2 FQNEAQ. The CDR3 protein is CASSLEVGDRPNEQFF. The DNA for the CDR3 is TGTGCCAGCAGCTTAGAGGTGGGAGATCGTCCCAATGAGCAGTTCTTC.

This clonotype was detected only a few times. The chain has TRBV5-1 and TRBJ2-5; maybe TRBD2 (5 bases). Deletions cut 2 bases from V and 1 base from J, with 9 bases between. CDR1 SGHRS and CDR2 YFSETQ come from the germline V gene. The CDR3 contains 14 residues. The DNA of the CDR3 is TGCGCCAGCAGCTTTCGCGGGCCCCAAGAGACCCAGTACTTC. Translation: CASSFRGPQETQYF.

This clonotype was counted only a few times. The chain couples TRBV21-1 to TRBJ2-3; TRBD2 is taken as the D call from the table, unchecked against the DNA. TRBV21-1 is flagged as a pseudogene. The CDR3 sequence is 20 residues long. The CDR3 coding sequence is TGTGCCAGCACACCTCCGGTTAGAGAGCGGGACCCTCGTCGCACAGATACGCAGTATTTT. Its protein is CASTPPVRERDPRRTDTQYF.

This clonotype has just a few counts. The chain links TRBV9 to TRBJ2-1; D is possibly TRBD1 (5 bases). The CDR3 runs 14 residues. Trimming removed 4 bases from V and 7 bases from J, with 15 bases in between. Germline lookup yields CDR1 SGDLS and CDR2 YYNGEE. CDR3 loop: CASSPDSFRNEQFF. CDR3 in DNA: TGTGCCAGCAGCCCTGACAGCTTTCGAAATGAGCAGTTCTTC.

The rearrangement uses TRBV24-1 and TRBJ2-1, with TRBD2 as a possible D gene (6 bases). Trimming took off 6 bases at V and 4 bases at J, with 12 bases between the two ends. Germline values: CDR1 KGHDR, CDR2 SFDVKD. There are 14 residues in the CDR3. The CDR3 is CATSSSGLYNEQFF. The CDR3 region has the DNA TGTGCCACCAGTAGTAGCGGCCTATACAATGAGCAGTTCTTC.

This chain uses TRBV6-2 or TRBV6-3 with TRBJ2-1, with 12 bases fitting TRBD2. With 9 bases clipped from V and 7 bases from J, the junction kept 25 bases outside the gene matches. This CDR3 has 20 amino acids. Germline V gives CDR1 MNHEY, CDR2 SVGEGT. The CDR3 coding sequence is TGTGCCAGTCAGACAGTTACAGTATCCGGCTGGACTAGCGGGATGAATGAGCAGTTCTTC. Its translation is CASQTVTVSGWTSGMNEQFF.

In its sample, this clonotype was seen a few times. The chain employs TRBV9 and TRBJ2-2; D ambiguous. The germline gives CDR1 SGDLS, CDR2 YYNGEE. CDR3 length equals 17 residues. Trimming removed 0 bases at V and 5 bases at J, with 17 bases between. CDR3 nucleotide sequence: TGTGCCAGCAGCGTAGAGCTCCGTGGGCTCGGTACCGGGGAGCTGTTTTTT. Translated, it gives CASSVELRGLGTGELFF. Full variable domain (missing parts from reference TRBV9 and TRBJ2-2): DSGVTQTPKHLITATGQRVTLRCSPRSGDLSVYWYQQSLDQGLQFLIQYYNGEERAKGNILERFSAQQFPDLHSELNLSSLELGDSALYFCASSVELRGLGTGELFFGEGSRLTVL.

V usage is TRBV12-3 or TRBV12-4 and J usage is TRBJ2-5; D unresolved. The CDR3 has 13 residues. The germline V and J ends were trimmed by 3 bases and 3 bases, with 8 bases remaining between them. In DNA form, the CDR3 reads TGTGCCAGCAGTTTGGGGTGGAAAGAGACCCAGTACTTC. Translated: CASSLGWKETQYF.

The chain's CDR3 is CASSPELSAEAFF. The CDR3, as DNA: TGCGCCAGCAGCCCCGAACTAAGCGCTGAAGCTTTCTTT. The V gene is TRBV5-1, the J gene TRBJ1-1; D gene uncertain. The CDR3 is 13 residues long. Germline CDR1 and CDR2: SGHRS and YFSETQ. Trimming cost V 4 bases and J 6 bases, with 13 bases left between them. The full variable domain, completed using reference TRBV5-1 and TRBJ1-1, is KAGVTQTPRYLIKTRGQQVTLSCSPISGHRSVSWYQQTPGQGLQFLFEYFSETQRNKGNFPGRFSGRQFSNSRSEMNVSTLELGDSALYLCASSPELSAEAFFGQGTRLTVV.

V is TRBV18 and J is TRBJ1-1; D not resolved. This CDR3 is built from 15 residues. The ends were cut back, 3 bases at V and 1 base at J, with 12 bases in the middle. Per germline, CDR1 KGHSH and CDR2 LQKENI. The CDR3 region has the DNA TGTGCCAGCTCACCGCTAGCCCACCAGAACACTGAAGCTTTCTTT. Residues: CASSPLAHQNTEAFF.

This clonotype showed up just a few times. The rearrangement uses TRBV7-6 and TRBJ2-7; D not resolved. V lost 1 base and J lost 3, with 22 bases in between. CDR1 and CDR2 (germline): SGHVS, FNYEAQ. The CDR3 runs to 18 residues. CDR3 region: CASSLGSSLDGYSYEQYF. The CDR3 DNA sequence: TGTGCCAGCAGCTTAGGCAGCTCCCTCGACGGTTATAGCTACGAGCAGTACTTC.

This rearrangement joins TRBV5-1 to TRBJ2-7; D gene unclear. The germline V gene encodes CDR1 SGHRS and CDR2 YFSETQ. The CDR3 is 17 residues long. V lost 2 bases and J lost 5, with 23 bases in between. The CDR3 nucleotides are TGCGCCAGCAGCTTTGGAGTAGCAAGGTCCCCCAGGAACGAGCAGTACTTC. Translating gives CASSFGVARSPRNEQYF.

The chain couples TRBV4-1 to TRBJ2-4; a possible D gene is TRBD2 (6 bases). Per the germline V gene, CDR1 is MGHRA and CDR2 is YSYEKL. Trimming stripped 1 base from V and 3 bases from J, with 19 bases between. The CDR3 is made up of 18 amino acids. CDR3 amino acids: CASSQVGRQAKDKNIQYF. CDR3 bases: TGCGCCAGCAGCCAAGTAGGGAGGCAGGCGAAGGACAAAAACATTCAGTACTTC.

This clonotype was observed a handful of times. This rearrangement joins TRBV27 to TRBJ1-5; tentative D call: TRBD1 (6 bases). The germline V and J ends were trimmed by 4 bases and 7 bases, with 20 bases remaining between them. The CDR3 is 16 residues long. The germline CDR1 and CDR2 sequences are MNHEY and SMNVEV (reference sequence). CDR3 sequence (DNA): TGTGCCAGCAGTTGGGAAAACAGGGCGGGTAAGCAGCCCCAGCATTTT. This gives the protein CASSWENRAGKQPQHF.

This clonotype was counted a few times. CDR3 nucleotides: TGTGCCAGCAGTGAACCGGGACTAGCGGGAGGGCAGTTCTTC. The encoded protein is CASSEPGLAGGQFF. The chain links TRBV6-1 to TRBJ2-1; 15 nucleotides align to TRBD2. The CDR3 loop spans 14 amino acids. Germline lookup yields CDR1 MNHNS and CDR2 SASEGT. Trimming cost V 2 bases and J 12 bases; bases outside gene matches: 2.

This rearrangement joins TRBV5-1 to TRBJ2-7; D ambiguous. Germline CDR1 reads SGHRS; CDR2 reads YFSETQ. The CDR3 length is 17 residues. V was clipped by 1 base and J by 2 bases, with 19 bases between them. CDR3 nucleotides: TGCGCCAGCAGCTTGATGATAAAGGGCAGATTTACCTACGAGCAGTACTTC. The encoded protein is CASSLMIKGRFTYEQYF.

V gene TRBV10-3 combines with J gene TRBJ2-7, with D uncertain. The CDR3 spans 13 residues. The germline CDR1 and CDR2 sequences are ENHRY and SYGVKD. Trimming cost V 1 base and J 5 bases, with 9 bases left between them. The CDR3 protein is CAISELGQHEQYF. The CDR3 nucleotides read TGTGCCATCAGTGAGTTGGGTCAGCACGAGCAGTACTTC.

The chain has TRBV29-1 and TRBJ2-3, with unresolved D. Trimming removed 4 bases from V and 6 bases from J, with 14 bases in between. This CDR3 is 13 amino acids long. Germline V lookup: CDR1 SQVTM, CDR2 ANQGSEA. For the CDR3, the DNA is TGCAGCGTTGCTGGGTCCTCAGCGGATACGCAGTATTTT. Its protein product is CSVAGSSADTQYF.

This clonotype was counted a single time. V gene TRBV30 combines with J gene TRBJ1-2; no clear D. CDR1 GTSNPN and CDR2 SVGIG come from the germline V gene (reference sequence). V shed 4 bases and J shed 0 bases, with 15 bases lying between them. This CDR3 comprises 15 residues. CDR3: CAWNSPPSANYGYTF. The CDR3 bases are TGTGCCTGGAATTCTCCCCCGTCGGCTAACTATGGCTACACCTTC. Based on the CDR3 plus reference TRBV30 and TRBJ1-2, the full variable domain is SQTIHQWPATLVQPVGSPLSLECTVEGTSNPNLYWYRQAAGRGLQLLFYSVGIGQISSEVPQNLSASRPQDRQFILSSKKLLLSDSGFYLCAWNSPPSANYGYTFGSGTRLTVV.

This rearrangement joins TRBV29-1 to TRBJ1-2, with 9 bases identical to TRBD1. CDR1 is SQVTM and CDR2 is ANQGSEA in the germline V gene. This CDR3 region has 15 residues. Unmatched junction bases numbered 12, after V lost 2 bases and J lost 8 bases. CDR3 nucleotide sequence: TGCAGCGTTGAACTTCCGGGACAGGGACGGCTCGGCTACACCTTC. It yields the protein CSVELPGQGRLGYTF.